This T cell receptor (beta chain) was retrieved from a study of blood T cell repertoires in COVID-19. Only in-frame clones appear in the TCRdb table, and some are missing; sequencing was by immunoSEQ multiplex PCR. Among 100,000 to 120,000 clones, more than 80% were seen once, and the ten largest hold over 4%. Germline V lookup: CDR1 MDHEN, CDR2 SYDVKM. CDR3 length: 14 residues. Trimming cost V 6 bases and J 7 bases; bases outside gene matches: 5. This rearrangement joins TRBV28 to TRBJ1-6, with TRBD1 identical over 8 bases. This clonotype originated in a woman between 50 and 59 years old with acute or convalescent COVID-19. The source material was peripheral blood. CDR3 loop: CASSVTGANSPLHF. In nucleotides, the CDR3 is TGTGCCAGCAGCGTGACAGGGGCAAATTCACCCCTCCACTTT.